The 26 T cell receptor beta chains below come from one sample, sequenced in a study of T cells in severe cutaneous drug reactions. Sequenced patients had Stevens-Johnson syndrome or toxic epidermal necrolysis caused by carbamazepine. Bulk and single-cell libraries used iRepertoire multiplex PCR with TCR subtype-specific primers. TCRdb reanalyzed the multiplex PCR reads and collapses them to one entry per CDR3 protein, without DNA. The sample table sets out 20,000 to 25,000 distinct CDR3 sequences. Source material: PBMCs. The receptors derive from a human donor with toxic epidermal necrolysis, a severe cutaneous drug reaction.

The chain couples TRBV29-1 to TRBJ2-3; TCRdb's D call, TRBD1, is unchecked because there is no DNA. Germline V gene lookup returns CDR1 SQVTM and CDR2 ANQGSEA. The CDR3 is made up of 15 amino acids. CDR3 sequence: CSVAPGTDLTDTQYF.

The chain combines TRBV9 with TRBJ1-4; TCRdb calls TRBD1, which cannot be checked without DNA. This CDR3 region has 16 residues. In germline, CDR1 is SGDLS, CDR2 YYNGEE. CDR3 in amino acids: CASTPGRTGINEKLFF.

J is TRBJ1-4 and V is TRBV20-1; TCRdb proposes TRBD1, but this gene call is untestable without DNA. CDR1 and CDR2 from the germline V gene are DFQATT and SNEGSKA (reference sequence). The CDR3 loop spans 13 amino acids. The CDR3 loop is CSAIQGWNEKLFF.

The chain employs TRBV27 and TRBJ2-7; TCRdb's D call, TRBD1, is unchecked because there is no DNA. Germline CDR1 is MNHEY and CDR2 is SMNVEV (reference sequence). The CDR3 is 14 residues long. This CDR3 reads CASSLTDRGYEQYF.

The rearrangement uses TRBV5-4 and TRBJ2-1; TCRdb selects TRBD2, and the lack of DNA leaves this call unchecked. This CDR3 contains 14 residues. CDR1 is SGHNT, CDR2 YYREEE, per germline (reference sequence). The CDR3: CASSSEGRYNEQFF.

This clonotype is identified as medium-sized from frequency. The V gene is TRBV6-1, the J gene TRBJ2-7; TCRdb picks TRBD1, but there is no DNA to check that call. In germline, CDR1 is MNHNS, CDR2 SASEGT. CDR3 size: 16 residues. This CDR3 reads CASSGRETGVSYEQYF.

The rearrangement links TRBV6-2 or TRBV6-3 to TRBJ2-5; lacking DNA, the TRBD2 call made by TCRdb goes unchecked. Germline V CDR1 and CDR2: MNHEY, SVGEGT. The CDR3 covers 14 residues. CDR3 loop: CASSLSGSEATQYF.

This clonotype registers medium-sized (0.01 to 0.1%) by frequency. V gene TRBV6-2 or TRBV6-3 combines with J gene TRBJ1-1; the TCRdb D gene call, TRBD1, has no DNA to confirm it. The germline CDR1 and CDR2 sequences are MNHEY and SVGEGT. The CDR3 covers 13 residues. Here the CDR3 reads CASSVRGSTEAFF.

The chain joins TRBV4-3 to TRBJ2-7; the D call from TCRdb, TRBD1, cannot be confirmed without DNA. This CDR3 comprises 16 residues. Germline loops: CDR1 LGHNA, CDR2 YSLEER. The CDR3 sequence is CASSQDRTGGTYEQYF.

This chain uses TRBV29-1 with TRBJ2-5; TCRdb names TRBD2, which stays unverified in the absence of DNA. CDR1 and CDR2 (germline): SQVTM, ANQGSEA. This CDR3 is built from 13 residues. The CDR3 region is CSGSSGLQETQYF.

CDR3 sequence: CASSSGTGGQPQHF. This sequence joins TRBV7-9 and TRBJ1-5; TCRdb designates TRBD1, a call that cannot be tested without DNA. Germline V lookup: CDR1 SEHNR, CDR2 FQNEAQ (reference sequence). The CDR3 runs to 14 residues. Based on the CDR3 plus reference TRBV7-9 and TRBJ1-5, the full variable domain is DTGVSQNPRHKITKRGQNVTFRCDPISEHNRLYWYRQTLGQGPEFLTYFQNEAQLEKSRLLSDRFSAERPKGSFSTLEIQRTEQGDSAMYLCASSSGTGGQPQHFGDGTRLSIL.

V is TRBV9 and J is TRBJ2-1; the D call from TCRdb, TRBD2, cannot be confirmed without DNA. Germline V gene data show CDR1 as SGDLS and CDR2 as YYNGEE. This CDR3 comprises 16 residues. The CDR3 loop is CASSPRGTSDGNEQFF.

The chain carries TRBV7-2 and TRBJ2-7; TCRdb calls TRBD1, which cannot be checked without DNA. Germline V lookup: CDR1 SGHTA, CDR2 FQGNSA. The CDR3 runs 18 residues. The CDR3 protein is CASSLARGGGGIPYEQYF. Combining the CDR3 with reference TRBV7-2 and TRBJ2-7 gives the whole variable domain GAGVSQSPSNKVTEKGKDVELRCDPISGHTALYWYRQSLGQGLEFLIYFQGNSAPDKSGLPSDRFSAERTGGSVSTLTIQRTQQEDSAVYLCASSLARGGGGIPYEQYFGPGTRLTVT.

CDR3 in amino acids: CASSFESRGEQYF. V is TRBV12-3 or TRBV12-4 and J is TRBJ2-7; TCRdb gives TRBD1 as the D gene, but with no DNA this cannot be confirmed. The CDR3 consists of 13 residues.

This clonotype ranks as medium-sized in terms of frequency. The chain is built from TRBV6-1 and TRBJ1-5; checking the TCRdb D call of TRBD1 is not possible without DNA. The CDR3 contains 15 residues. In germline, CDR1 is MNHNS, CDR2 SASEGT. CDR3 region: CASRPVGGGNQPQHF.

V usage is TRBV4-1 and J usage is TRBJ2-7; the D call of TRBD1 rests on TCRdb alone, since no DNA is present to check it. Germline V gene data show CDR1 as MGHRA and CDR2 as YSYEKL. The CDR3 spans 15 residues. The CDR3 sequence is CASSQVTTGGYEQYF.

The chain carries TRBV7-2 and TRBJ2-7; TCRdb proposes TRBD2, but this gene call is untestable without DNA. Germline-derived CDR1 and CDR2 are SGHTA and FQGNSA. The CDR3 totals 15 residues. The CDR3 sequence: CASSLQLAGLREQYF.

J is TRBJ1-4 and V is TRBV10-3. The CDR3 runs 16 residues. CDR1 is ENHRY and CDR2 is SYGVKD in the germline V gene. The CDR3 reads CAISESKDATNEKLFF.

The chain employs TRBV10-3 and TRBJ2-3; the TRBD1 assignment by TCRdb is unverifiable without DNA. The germline CDR1 and CDR2 sequences are ENHRY and SYGVKD. CDR3 size: 16 residues. CDR3: CAISESGQGNTDTQYF.

The chain recombines TRBV29-1 with TRBJ2-1; TCRdb selects TRBD2, and the lack of DNA leaves this call unchecked. There are 14 residues in the CDR3. The V gene's germline CDR1 is SQVTM and CDR2 ANQGSEA. The CDR3 sequence is CSAWEGLKYNEQFF.

The J gene is TRBJ2-3, the V gene TRBV28. This CDR3 contains 14 residues. Germline V gives CDR1 MDHEN, CDR2 SYDVKM. The CDR3 reads CASSLGGSTDTQYF. The full variable domain, completed using reference TRBV28 and TRBJ2-3, is DVKVTQSSRYLVKRTGEKVFLECVQDMDHENMFWYRQDPGLGLRLIYFSYDVKMKEKGDIPEGYSVSREKKERFSLILESASTNQTSMYLCASSLGGSTDTQYFGPGTRLTVL.

The genes are TRBV18 and TRBJ2-7. CDR3 size: 11 residues. Germline-derived CDR1 and CDR2 are KGHSH and LQKENI. Here the CDR3 reads CASSPDYEQYF.

This chain links TRBV5-1 with TRBJ1-2. This CDR3 is built from 15 residues. Germline CDR1 and CDR2: SGHRS and YFSETQ. CDR3: CASSLTADGDQGYTF.

V is TRBV28 and J is TRBJ2-1. The CDR3 length is 15 residues. Germline CDR1 reads MDHEN; CDR2 reads SYDVKM. CDR3 in amino acids: CASRGFQTFYNEQFF. The whole variable domain, remainder taken from reference TRBV28 and TRBJ2-1, is DVKVTQSSRYLVKRTGEKVFLECVQDMDHENMFWYRQDPGLGLRLIYFSYDVKMKEKGDIPEGYSVSREKKERFSLILESASTNQTSMYLCASRGFQTFYNEQFFGPGTRLTVL.

This rearrangement joins TRBV14 to TRBJ2-7; the TCRdb D gene call, TRBD1, has no DNA to confirm it. The CDR3 contains 13 residues. Germline assignment: CDR1 SGHDN and CDR2 FVKESK. CDR3 sequence reads: CASSLITGSEQYF.

This chain uses TRBV18 with TRBJ1-2. The CDR3 sequence is 15 residues long. From germline, CDR1 is KGHSH and CDR2 LQKENI. The CDR3 sequence: CASSPQATSLGGYTF.